The clone carrying this T cell receptor (beta chain) was detected a few times. This entry belongs to a study of blood T cell repertoires in COVID-19. Germline assignment: CDR1 SGHVS and CDR2 FQNEAQ. The ends were cut back, 5 bases at V and 2 bases at J, with 10 bases in the middle. The CDR3 length is 13 residues. In the original workflow: Estimation of nucleated cell counts relied on the amplification of reference gene primers. Sequencing used immunoSEQ multiplex PCR; TCRdb keeps in-frame clones, though not all of them. The DNA gave D and trimming, while V, J and clone size come from that table. The sample includes fewer than 85,000 clones, 70% to 80% seen only once; the top ten take 35%.

Sequenced: peripheral blood. This TCR came from a woman in her 70s with acute or convalescent COVID-19. This chain uses TRBV7-8 with TRBJ2-7; the D is unclear. In DNA form, the CDR3 reads TGTGCCAGCAGCCTCACAGAACCCTACGAGCAGTACTTC. This translates into CASSLTEPYEQYF.